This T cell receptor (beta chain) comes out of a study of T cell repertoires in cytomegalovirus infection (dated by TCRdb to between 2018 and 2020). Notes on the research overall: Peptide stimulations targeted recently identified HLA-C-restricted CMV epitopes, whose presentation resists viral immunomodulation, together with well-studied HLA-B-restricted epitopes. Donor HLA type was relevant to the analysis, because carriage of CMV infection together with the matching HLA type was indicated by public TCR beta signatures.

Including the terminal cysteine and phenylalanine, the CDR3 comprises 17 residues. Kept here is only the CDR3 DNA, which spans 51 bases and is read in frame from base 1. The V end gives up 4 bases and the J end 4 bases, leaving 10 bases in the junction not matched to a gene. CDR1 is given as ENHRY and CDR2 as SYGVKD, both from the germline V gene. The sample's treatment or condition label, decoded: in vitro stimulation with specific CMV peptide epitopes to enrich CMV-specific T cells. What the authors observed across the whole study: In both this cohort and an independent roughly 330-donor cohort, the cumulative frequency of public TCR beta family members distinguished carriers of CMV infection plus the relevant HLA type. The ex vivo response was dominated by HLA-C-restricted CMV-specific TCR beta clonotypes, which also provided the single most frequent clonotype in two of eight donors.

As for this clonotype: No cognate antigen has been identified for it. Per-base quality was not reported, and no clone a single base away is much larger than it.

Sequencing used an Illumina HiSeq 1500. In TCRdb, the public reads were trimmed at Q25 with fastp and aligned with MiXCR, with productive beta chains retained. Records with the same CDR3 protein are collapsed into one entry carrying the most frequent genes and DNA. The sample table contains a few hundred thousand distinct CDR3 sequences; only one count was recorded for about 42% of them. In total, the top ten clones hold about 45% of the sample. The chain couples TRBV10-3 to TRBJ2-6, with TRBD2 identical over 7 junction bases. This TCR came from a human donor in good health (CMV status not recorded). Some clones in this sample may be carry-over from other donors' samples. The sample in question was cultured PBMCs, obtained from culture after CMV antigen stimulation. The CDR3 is CAISGPVAGEGANVLTF. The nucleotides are TGTGCCATCAGTGGCCCCGTGGCGGGGGAAGGGGCCAACGTCCTGACTTTC.